The 17 T cell receptor beta chains presented below share a single source sample, sequenced in a study of blood T cell repertoires in COVID-19. Libraries were prepared by immunoSEQ multiplex PCR; TCRdb keeps only in-frame clonotypes and omits some of them. The table includes roughly 250,000 clones, approximately 88% detected once. Sequencing was carried out using PBMCs or T cells enriched from blood (not recorded which). The receptors stem from a woman in her 30s with acute COVID-19.

The chain recombines TRBV7-2 with TRBJ1-4, with unresolved D. Trimming removed 5 bases from V and 7 bases from J, with 17 bases in between. CDR1 and CDR2 from the germline V gene are SGHTA and FQGNSA. CDR3 length: 15 residues. The CDR3 DNA follows: TGTGCCAGCAGCCAGCGGAGTTGGGGTGGTGAAAAACTGTTTTTT. Encoded protein: CASSQRSWGGEKLFF.

The chain is built from TRBV18 and TRBJ1-1; TRBD1 matches at 8 bases. CDR1 is KGHSH, CDR2 LQKENI, per germline. The CDR3 runs 16 residues. The junction had 11 bases not matched to a gene; V was cut back by 6 bases and J by 2 bases. The CDR3 bases are TGTGCCAGCTCCCTTGGACAGGGTGAGGGAAACACTGAAGCTTTCTTT. Residues: CASSLGQGEGNTEAFF.

The sample holds a few counts of this clone. This chain connects TRBV2 to TRBJ1-6; TRBD1 agrees at 7 bases. Germline CDR1 is SNHLY and CDR2 is FYNNEI. The CDR3 sequence is 15 residues long. V was pared by 5 bases and J by 7 bases, with 8 bases of the junction left unmatched. The CDR3 bases are TGTGCCAGCAGTTCCCCGGGACAGAGGAATTCACCCCTCCACTTT. It translates to CASSSPGQRNSPLHF.

The gene calls are TRBV7-2 and TRBJ2-5, with 7 positions matching TRBD1. Germline CDR1 reads SGHTA; CDR2 reads FQGNSA. Unmatched junction bases numbered 8, after V lost 5 bases and J lost 2 bases. The CDR3 runs to 15 residues. CDR3 DNA sequence: TGTGCCAGCAGCCAATACCGGGACAGACAAGAGACCCAGTACTTC. This encodes CASSQYRDRQETQYF. Complete variable domain (other parts from reference TRBV7-2 and TRBJ2-5): GAGVSQSPSNKVTEKGKDVELRCDPISGHTALYWYRQSLGQGLEFLIYFQGNSAPDKSGLPSDRFSAERTGGSVSTLTIQRTQQEDSAVYLCASSQYRDRQETQYFGPGTRLLVL.

Details on this clone: The sample holds other DNA sequences that translate to the same CDR3. The rearrangement links TRBV20-1 to TRBJ1-2; D unresolved. With 3 bases removed from V and 3 bases from J, the gap between germline ends came to 8 bases. Germline CDR1 and CDR2: DFQATT and SNEGSKA (reference sequence). The CDR3 runs 12 residues. In DNA, the CDR3 is TGCAGTGCTAGTTCGGGTGACTATGGCTACACCTTC. Its protein is CSASSGDYGYTF.

V is TRBV6-4 and J is TRBJ2-2, with 8 bases identical to TRBD2. V gave up 3 bases and J gave up 3 bases; unmatched junction bases: 0. Germline CDR1 MRHNA, CDR2 SNTAGT. This CDR3 spans 14 amino acids. This CDR3 reads CASSEAGDTGELFF. In DNA form, the CDR3 reads TGTGCCAGCAGTGAAGCGGGGGACACCGGGGAGCTGTTTTTT.

The chain has TRBV11-2 and TRBJ1-2; D remains unclear. Germline loops: CDR1 SGHAT, CDR2 FQNNGV. Trimming left V 5 bases short and J 5 bases short, with 24 bases between. The CDR3 is 17 residues long. The CDR3 protein is CASSRVGIGRNSYGYTF. CDR3 bases: TGTGCCAGCAGCCGAGTCGGGATCGGGCGGAACTCGTATGGCTACACCTTC.

This clone was detected only once. The chain combines TRBV27 with TRBJ1-1; D might be TRBD1 (5 bases). Trimming took 2 bases from V and 4 from J, leaving 11 bases between them. CDR1 is MNHEY and CDR2 is SMNVEV in the germline V gene (reference sequence). This CDR3 has 14 residues. In DNA form, the CDR3 reads TGTGCCAGCAGTTTAGGGGCCTTCCCCACTGAAGCTTTCTTT. Amino acid sequence: CASSLGAFPTEAFF.

This clone was detected once. The chain has TRBV7-6 and TRBJ2-2; the match to TRBD2 covers 9 bases. With V trimmed by 4 bases and J by 5 bases, 5 bases remained unmatched. CDR1 and CDR2 (germline): SGHVS, FNYEAQ. This CDR3 is 15 amino acids long. CDR3 nucleotides: TGTGCCAGCAGCTCGCTAGCGGGGACTACCGGGGAGCTGTTTTTT. It is translated as CASSSLAGTTGELFF.

The chain joins TRBV27 to TRBJ1-3; tentatively, D is TRBD1 (6 bases). Looked up from germline, CDR1 is MNHEY and CDR2 is SMNVEV (reference sequence). The CDR3 consists of 17 residues. V lost 6 bases and J lost 3, with 21 bases in between. The CDR3 loop reads CASSPSGGAAVGNTIYF. The DNA of the CDR3 is TGTGCCAGCAGCCCCTCGGGGGGGGCAGCGGTTGGAAACACCATATATTTT.

The CDR3 spells CASSFYGQGSTDTQYF. DNA for the CDR3: TGTGCCAGCAGTTTTTACGGACAGGGTAGCACAGATACGCAGTATTTT. The V and J genes are TRBV27 and TRBJ2-3, with 8 bases fitting TRBD1. J was trimmed by 0 bases and V by 3 bases; bases with no gene match: 5. The CDR3 has 16 residues. Germline V gives CDR1 MNHEY, CDR2 SMNVEV (reference sequence).

V and J are TRBV6-4 and TRBJ2-3; weak D call: TRBD2 (7 bases). V gave up 0 bases and J gave up 6 bases, with 13 bases separating them. CDR1 and CDR2 from the germline V gene are MRHNA and SNTAGT. This CDR3 is 15 amino acids long. The CDR3 region is CASSDSAGAGDTQYF. CDR3 coding DNA: TGTGCCAGCAGTGACTCCGCGGGGGCCGGGGATACGCAGTATTTT.

Written as DNA, the CDR3 is TGTGCCAGCAGCTCCCTACTAGCGGGGGTAGCCAAAAACATTCAGTACTTC. Translating gives CASSSLLAGVAKNIQYF. This sequence joins TRBV7-8 and TRBJ2-4; 11 nucleotides match TRBD2. The CDR3 consists of 17 residues. The junction had 5 bases not matched to a gene; V was cut back by 4 bases and J by 0 bases. Germline V gene data show CDR1 as SGHVS and CDR2 as FQNEAQ.

This clone was detected only once. The CDR3 nucleotides are TGCGCCAGTCAAAAGCGGGGGGGCCAAGATACGCAGTATTTT. Its translation: CASQKRGGQDTQYF. The gene calls are TRBV4-3 and TRBJ2-3; 10 bases fit TRBD2. With V trimmed by 9 bases and J by 5 bases, 8 bases remained unmatched. This CDR3 spans 14 amino acids. CDR1 is LGHNA and CDR2 is YSLEER in the germline V gene.

V gene TRBV5-1 combines with J gene TRBJ1-1, with D possibly being TRBD1 (5 bases). Germline values: CDR1 SGHRS, CDR2 YFSETQ. V lost 2 bases to trimming and J lost 2 bases, with 10 bases between them. The CDR3 is 14 amino acids. CDR3 nucleotides: TGCGCCAGCAGCTTTGTAGGGACTAACACTGAAGCTTTCTTT. Translation gives CASSFVGTNTEAFF.

The genes are TRBV18 and TRBJ1-6; 7 bases are shared with TRBD1. This CDR3 has 15 residues. The junction had 7 bases not matched to a gene; V was cut back by 2 bases and J by 9 bases. Germline V gives CDR1 KGHSH, CDR2 LQKENI. The CDR3: CASSPSGGLVSPLHF. The CDR3 DNA follows: TGTGCCAGCTCACCATCAGGGGGATTAGTTTCACCCCTCCACTTT.

The rearrangement uses TRBV5-1 and TRBJ1-1; a possible D gene is TRBD1 (5 bases). Trimming cost V 5 bases and J 3 bases, with 11 bases left between them. This CDR3 spans 13 amino acids. Per the germline V gene, CDR1 is SGHRS and CDR2 is YFSETQ. The CDR3 protein is CASRKAGYTEAFF. In nucleotides, the CDR3 is TGCGCCAGCAGAAAGGCAGGGTACACTGAAGCTTTCTTT. Full variable domain (rest looked up from reference TRBV5-1 and TRBJ1-1): KAGVTQTPRYLIKTRGQQVTLSCSPISGHRSVSWYQQTPGQGLQFLFEYFSETQRNKGNFPGRFSGRQFSNSRSEMNVSTLELGDSALYLCASRKAGYTEAFFGQGTRLTVV.